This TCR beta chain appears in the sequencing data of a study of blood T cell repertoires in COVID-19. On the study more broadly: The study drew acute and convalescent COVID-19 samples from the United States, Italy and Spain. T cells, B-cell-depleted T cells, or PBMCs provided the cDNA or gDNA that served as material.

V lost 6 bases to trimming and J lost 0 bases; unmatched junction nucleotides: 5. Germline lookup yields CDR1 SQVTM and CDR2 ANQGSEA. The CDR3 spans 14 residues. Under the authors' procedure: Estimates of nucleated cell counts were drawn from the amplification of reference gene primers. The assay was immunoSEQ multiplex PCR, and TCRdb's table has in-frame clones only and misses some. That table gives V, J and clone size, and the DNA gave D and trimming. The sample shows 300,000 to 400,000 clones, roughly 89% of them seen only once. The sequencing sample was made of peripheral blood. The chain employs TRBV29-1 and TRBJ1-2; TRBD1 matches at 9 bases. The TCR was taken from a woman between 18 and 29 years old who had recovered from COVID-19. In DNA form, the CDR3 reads TGCAGCGTCCGCCGGGACAGGGCTAACTATGGCTACACCTTC. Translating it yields CSVRRDRANYGYTF.